A single sample is the source of the 19 T cell receptor beta chains below, sequenced in a study of T cells expressing NK-cell markers. From the 5' RACE reads, TCRdb lists one entry per CDR3 protein and no DNA. Found here are 400,000 to 500,000 distinct CDR3 sequences; the top ten clones hold under 7.5%. Material for sequencing was blood T cells: a sorted CD56 or NKG2C T cell subset, CD4+ or CD8+ T cells, or bulk PBMC T cells (not recorded which). The receptors here all came from a woman between 18 and 70 years old in good health.

The chain links TRBV27 to TRBJ2-5. Germline loops: CDR1 MNHEY, CDR2 SMNVEV (reference sequence). This CDR3 is 12 amino acids long. The CDR3 spells CASRSYQETQYF.

This sequence joins TRBV7-2 and TRBJ2-7; lacking DNA, the TRBD1 call made by TCRdb goes unchecked. Germline values: CDR1 SGHTA, CDR2 FQGNSA. This CDR3 is 16 amino acids long. CDR3 residues: CASSPTTDRDNREQYF.

The genes are TRBV12-3 or TRBV12-4 and TRBJ1-5; TCRdb calls TRBD1, which cannot be checked without DNA. The CDR3 runs 14 residues. The CDR3 sequence: CASIRQGSNQPQHF.

V and J are TRBV29-1 and TRBJ2-3; TCRdb's D call of TRBD1 is untestable without DNA. Germline V gives CDR1 SQVTM, CDR2 ANQGSEA. The CDR3 runs 14 residues. CDR3 residues: CSVDGGQITDTQYF.

The J gene is TRBJ1-6, the V gene TRBV12-3 or TRBV12-4. This CDR3 contains 13 residues. The CDR3 sequence: CASSWLVDSPLHF.

J is TRBJ2-5 and V is TRBV29-1; TCRdb lists TRBD2, though no DNA is available to test this call. The germline CDR1 and CDR2 sequences are SQVTM and ANQGSEA. The CDR3 sequence is 13 residues long. The CDR3 is CSVLLAGAETQYF.

The chain links TRBV14 to TRBJ2-2; TCRdb proposes TRBD2, but this gene call is untestable without DNA. The V gene's germline CDR1 is SGHDN and CDR2 FVKESK. This CDR3 has 15 amino acids. The CDR3 sequence is CASSQLGLGTGELFF.

The V gene is TRBV2, the J gene TRBJ2-1; TCRdb's assignment of TRBD2 cannot be checked, as there is no DNA. The CDR3 loop spans 13 amino acids. Germline-derived CDR1 and CDR2 are SNHLY and FYNNEI. The CDR3 is CAHQRGRYNEQFF.

The rearrangement links TRBV28 to TRBJ2-2; the D call from TCRdb, TRBD2, cannot be confirmed without DNA. The CDR3 extends over 15 amino acids. In germline, CDR1 is MDHEN, CDR2 SYDVKM. The CDR3: CASSFAGGWTGELFF.

This chain links TRBV9 with TRBJ1-3. Germline V CDR1 and CDR2: SGDLS, YYNGEE. This CDR3 comprises 16 residues. CDR3: CASSADDMYSGNTIYF.

J is TRBJ2-1 and V is TRBV5-4; TCRdb gives TRBD2 as the D gene, but with no DNA this cannot be confirmed. CDR3 length: 16 residues. From germline, CDR1 is SGHNT and CDR2 YYREEE (reference sequence). The CDR3 spells CASSARGRISGNEQFF.

J is TRBJ1-2 and V is TRBV12-5. The CDR3 is 13 amino acids. Per the germline V gene, CDR1 is LGHNT and CDR2 is FRNRAP. The CDR3 protein is CASGPRRNYGYTF.

This rearrangement joins TRBV20-1 to TRBJ2-2. This CDR3 is 13 amino acids long. CDR1 and CDR2 from the germline V gene are DFQATT and SNEGSKA (reference sequence). CDR3 amino acids: CSARALHTGELFF.

The chain carries TRBV20-1 and TRBJ2-3; TCRdb's D call, TRBD1, is unchecked because there is no DNA. The germline V gene encodes CDR1 DFQATT and CDR2 SNEGSKA (reference sequence). The CDR3 is 17 residues long. The CDR3 spells CSARDPLRATGIDTQYF.

V is TRBV7-2 and J is TRBJ2-1; TCRdb indicates TRBD2, and absent DNA this call remains unverified. In germline, CDR1 is SGHTA, CDR2 FQGNSA. The CDR3 loop spans 14 amino acids. The CDR3 sequence: CASRGLAGRGEQFF.

The gene calls are TRBV6-1 and TRBJ1-1; without DNA, the TCRdb call of TRBD1 cannot be checked. The CDR3 has 13 amino acids. Germline V CDR1 and CDR2: MNHNS, SASEGT. The CDR3 here is CASSTTGYTEAFF.

The genes are TRBV5-6 and TRBJ1-2; TCRdb indicates TRBD1, and absent DNA this call remains unverified. CDR1 and CDR2 from the germline V gene are SGHDT and YYEEEE. The CDR3 is made up of 14 amino acids. This chain's CDR3 is CASSGAGQTYGYTF.

The chain couples TRBV6-5 to TRBJ2-2; TCRdb returns TRBD1, unconfirmable since there is no DNA. This CDR3 has 16 amino acids. Germline V gene lookup returns CDR1 MNHEY and CDR2 SVGAGI. CDR3 region: CASSYSGTGHTGELFF.

This rearrangement joins TRBV7-2 to TRBJ1-5; TCRdb's D call of TRBD1 is untestable without DNA. The CDR3 covers 17 residues. CDR1 is SGHTA, CDR2 FQGNSA, per germline. CDR3 sequence: CASSGARTAFSNQPQHF.